This record looks at one T cell receptor beta chain sequence and its context. This entry belongs to a study of blood T cell repertoires in COVID-19. Study-wide background: Samples representing acute and convalescent COVID-19 were sourced from the United States, Italy and Spain. Sample material is recorded as cDNA or gDNA derived from T cells, B-cell-depleted T cells, or PBMCs.

The V segment lost 4 bases and the J segment 4 bases; nucleotides outside the gene matches: 13. The CDR3 totals 18 residues. Germline V lookup: CDR1 MGHRA, CDR2 YSYEKL. Per the original data handling: Estimation of nucleated cell counts was performed using reference gene primer amplification. Assay: immunoSEQ multiplex PCR; the TCRdb copy retains only in-frame clones and omits some. V, J and clone size are those of that table, while D and trimming were read from the DNA. The sample contains over 150,000 clones, 84% of which appear only once. The clonotype was recovered from a man aged 18 to 29 with active or convalescent COVID-19. Material: peripheral blood. The chain recombines TRBV4-1 with TRBJ1-5, with TRBD1 identical over 10 bases. CDR3 in amino acids: CASSPQLDRGVANQPQHF. In DNA, the CDR3 is TGCGCCAGCAGCCCACAACTGGACAGGGGGGTAGCTAATCAGCCCCAGCATTTT.